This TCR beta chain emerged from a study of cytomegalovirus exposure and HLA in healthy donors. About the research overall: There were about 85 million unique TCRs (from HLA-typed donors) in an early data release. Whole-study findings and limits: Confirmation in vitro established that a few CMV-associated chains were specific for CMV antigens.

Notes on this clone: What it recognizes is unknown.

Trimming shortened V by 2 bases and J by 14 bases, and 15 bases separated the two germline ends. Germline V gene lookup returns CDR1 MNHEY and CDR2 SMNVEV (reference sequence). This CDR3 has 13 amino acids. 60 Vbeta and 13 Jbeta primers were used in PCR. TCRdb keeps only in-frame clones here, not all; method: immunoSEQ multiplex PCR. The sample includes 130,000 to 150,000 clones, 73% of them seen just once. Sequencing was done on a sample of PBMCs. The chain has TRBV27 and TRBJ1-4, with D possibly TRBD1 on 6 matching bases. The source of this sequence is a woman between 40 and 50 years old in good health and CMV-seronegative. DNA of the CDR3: TGTGCCAGCAGTTTAGGAACCAGGGGAAGGCTGTTTTTT. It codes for CASSLGTRGRLFF.